The rows below give T cell receptor beta chains drawn from one sample of a study of blood T cells in healthy people across ages. MiXCR, run by TCRdb on the 5' RACE reads, gives a single entry per CDR3 protein. The sample shows about 720,000 distinct CDR3 sequences, approximately 22% of them seen only once. Sample: blood. Receptors were obtained from a man aged 65 to 85 in good health. Both conserved end residues are trimmed from each CDR3.

j_gene,v_gene,CDR3aa
NA,TRBV28,ASILAGGDYEQY
TRBJ2-7,TRBV5-1,ASSYDRYEQY
TRBJ2-7,TRBV7-2,ASSLGLAGGKY
TRBJ2-1,TRBV6-2/TRBV6-3,ASRLGYNEQF
TRBJ2-3,TRBV12-3/TRBV12-4,ASSIRGGGRTDTQY
TRBJ2-3,TRBV7-3,ASRAPSGMADTQY
TRBJ2-5,TRBV7-7,ASSLTRGETQY
TRBJ2-2,TRBV12-3/TRBV12-4,ASSLGSRENTGELF
TRBJ2-1,TRBV7-2,ASSFPTSGSSYNEQF
TRBJ2-1,TRBV7-2,ASSWRTSGSHNEQF
TRBJ2-1,TRBV9,ASSPPPLYNEQF
TRBJ1-6,TRBV19,ASRGRNSPLH
TRBJ2-7,TRBV2,ASSERTGREYEQY
TRBJ2-7,TRBV5-1,ASSPNPQGSSYEQY
TRBJ2-7,TRBV28,ASSFQLASLSYEQY
TRBJ1-1,TRBV20-1,SARGFYEAF
TRBJ2-7,TRBV3-1,ASSQPGGDYEQY
TRBJ2-3,TRBV5-1,ASSSLRSHTDTQY
NA,TRBV29-1,SVEEGGEGEQY